The table lists the clone carrying this T cell receptor beta chain with a few counts. Its specificity is unknown. Genomic DNA (around 2 micrograms) was obtained from cryopreserved PBMCs for construction of TCR beta libraries. Using immunoSEQ multiplex PCR, the repertoire was profiled, and TCRdb retains in-frame clones only, with some absent. The repertoire has a few hundred thousand clones, roughly 70% of them found once; the top ten carry about 6.7%. The data are from a study of cytotoxic CD8 clonotypes in ibrutinib-treated CLL. The overall study: After a median of around 70 months, 14 patients stayed remitted and about twelve progressed; responses had been partial in 24 and complete in 2. Study results and limitations: In comparison with age-matched healthy donors, baseline clonality was higher and tracked circulating CD8+ T-cell counts.

The CDR3 is 14 amino acids. Germline V CDR1 and CDR2: SGHTA, FQGTGA. With 5 bases removed from V and 4 bases from J, the gap between germline ends came to 14 bases. The V and J genes are TRBV7-3 and TRBJ2-5, with D maybe TRBD1 (6 bases). This TCR was sampled from a human donor with chronic lymphocytic leukemia. The sample in question was PBMCs, obtained after 36 months of ibrutinib treatment. DNA of the CDR3: TGTGCCAGCAGCGAACAGGGTCCCTTAGAGACCCAGTACTTC. Protein product: CASSEQGPLETQYF.